One TCR beta chain is described in this entry. Its cognate antigen has yet to be identified. Within one base of it there is no much larger clone, and no base qualities were kept. These data belong to a study of blood T cell repertoires in COVID-19 (dated by TCRdb to 2020 to 2021). In terms of the full investigation: Samples from collaborators originated in the United States, Italy and Spain and spanned both the acute and convalescent phases of COVID-19. The material from the prospective study consisted of cDNA or gDNA derived from T cells, B-cell-depleted T cells, or PBMCs. The dataset comprised deeply sampled blood TCRbeta repertoires from subjects exposed to, actively infected with, or recovered from COVID-19. The repertoires were released in a freely available public database meant as a resource for research on the immune response to SARS-CoV-2. The samples were drawn from two sources: the first 160 participants of the ongoing ImmuneRACE study, and 1,000 to 1,500 subjects contributed by 6 global collaborators. Nearly every sample came with metadata listing a de-identified subject ID, COVID-19 status, age in years and sex. Where available, HLA class I and class II types were obtained from metadata supplied by the sample provider rather than from assay-based typing.

Findings and caveats that apply to the study as a whole: The quantity of clinical and demographic metadata differed by source and by participant and was supplied without curation.

TCRbeta CDR3 regions were amplified from genomic DNA by means of the immunoSEQ Assay, a bias-controlled multiplex PCR. The original methods were these. The number of nucleated cells in each sample was estimated by amplification of reference gene primers within the assay. To quantify the absolute abundance of each unique TCRbeta CDR3 rearrangement, sequence reads were collapsed and filtered. Productive Simpson clonality was computed per sample as the square root of Simpson's diversity index over productive rearrangements. Not all clones reach the TCRdb copy of this immuneACCESS table, which keeps in-frame sequences only. Checked studies attribute under half of the gap to unresolved V genes and leave the rest unexplained. V, J and clone size reflect that table, while D and trimming were determined from the DNA. The sample contains some 100,000 clones, approximately 91% of them found a single time. Over 0.95% of the sample goes to the ten largest clones.

Spanning cysteine to phenylalanine, the CDR3 consists of 13 amino acids. Only the CDR3 DNA is retained, 39 bases long and in frame from the first base. V is pruned by 6 bases and J by 4 bases, leaving 5 bases of the junction without a gene match. Reading the germline V gene gives CDR1 LGHNT and CDR2 FRNRAP. Each collaborating institution followed its own protocols to collect whole blood in K2EDTA tubes. Collaborator samples were shipped for TCRbeta analysis as frozen whole blood, isolated PBMCs, or DNA extracted from either sample type. This sequence originates from a man aged 55-75 years with acute or convalescent COVID-19. Sequences were obtained from peripheral blood. The chain employs TRBV12-5 and TRBJ2-5; 7 bases in the junction line up with TRBD2. The DNA reads TGTGCTAGTGGCCGGGGGGTCGGAGAGACCCAGTACTTC. Its amino acids are CASGRGVGETQYF.